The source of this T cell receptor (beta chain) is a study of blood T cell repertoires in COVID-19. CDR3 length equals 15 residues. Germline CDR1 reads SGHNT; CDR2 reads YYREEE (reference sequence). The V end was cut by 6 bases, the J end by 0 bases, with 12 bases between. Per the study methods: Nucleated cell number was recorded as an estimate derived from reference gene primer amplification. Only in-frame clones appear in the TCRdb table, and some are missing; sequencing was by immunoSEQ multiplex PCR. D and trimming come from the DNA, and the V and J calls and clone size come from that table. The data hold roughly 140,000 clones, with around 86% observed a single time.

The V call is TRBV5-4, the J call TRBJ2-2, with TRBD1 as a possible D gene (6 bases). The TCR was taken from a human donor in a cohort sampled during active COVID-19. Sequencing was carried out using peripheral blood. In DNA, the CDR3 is TGTGCCAGCACCTGGACAGACGCGAACACCGGGGAGCTGTTTTTT. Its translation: CASTWTDANTGELFF.